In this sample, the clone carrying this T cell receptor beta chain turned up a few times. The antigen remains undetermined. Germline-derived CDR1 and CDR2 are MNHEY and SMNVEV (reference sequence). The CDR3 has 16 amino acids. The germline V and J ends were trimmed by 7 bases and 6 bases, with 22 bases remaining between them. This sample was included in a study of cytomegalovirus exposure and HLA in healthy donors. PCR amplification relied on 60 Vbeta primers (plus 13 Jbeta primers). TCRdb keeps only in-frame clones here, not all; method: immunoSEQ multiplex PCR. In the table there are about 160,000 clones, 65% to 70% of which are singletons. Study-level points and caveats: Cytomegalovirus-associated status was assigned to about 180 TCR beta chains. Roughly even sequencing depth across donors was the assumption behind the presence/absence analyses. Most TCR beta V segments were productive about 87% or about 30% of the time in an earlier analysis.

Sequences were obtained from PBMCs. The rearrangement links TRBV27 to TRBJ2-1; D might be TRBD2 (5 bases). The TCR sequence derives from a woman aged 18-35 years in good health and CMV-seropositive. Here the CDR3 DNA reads TGTGCCAGCATGGGTTTCACGTCCGGGGTAGGCAATGAGCAGTTCTTC. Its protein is CASMGFTSGVGNEQFF.